A selection of T cell receptor beta chains follows, all from one sample in a study of blood T cell repertoires in COVID-19. Repertoires were generated with immunoSEQ multiplex PCR, while TCRdb's copy carries only in-frame clones and drops some. This sample has a few hundred thousand clones; approximately 82% occur once, and the top ten carry roughly 2%. Sequencing used peripheral blood. The receptors originated from a man younger than 45 who had recovered from COVID-19. The CDR3 runs from the conserved cysteine through the conserved F or W. The order of the fields is J gene, D gene, V gene, clone size, CDR3 protein, CDR3 DNA. A D gene is named only where the DNA matches it firmly. Expanded clones are given a class, and other clones once, few, many or no size at all.

TRBJ1-1 | NA | TRBV2 | NA | CASNVQGNTEAFF | TGTGCCAGTAACGTACAGGGGAACACTGAAGCTTTCTTT
TRBJ1-2 | TRBD1 | TRBV5-6 | NA | CASSPPGQGNGYTF | TGTGCCAGCAGCCCACCGGGACAGGGTAATGGCTACACCTTC
TRBJ2-1 | TRBD2 | TRBV9 | NA | CASSVGLADLNEQFF | TGTGCCAGCAGCGTCGGACTAGCGGATTTAAATGAGCAGTTCTTC
TRBJ2-1 | NA | TRBV10-3 | NA | CAIRTGLNEQFF | TGTGCCATCAGGACAGGTCTCAATGAGCAGTTCTTC
TRBJ1-2 | NA | TRBV7-2 | NA | CASSPAGFGYTF | TGTGCCAGCAGCCCGGCAGGGTTTGGCTACACCTTC
TRBJ2-2 | NA | TRBV3-1/TRBV3-2 | NA | CASSQGSSTGELFF | TGTGCCAGCAGCCAGGGTTCTAGCACCGGGGAGCTGTTTTTT
TRBJ1-3 | NA | TRBV7-9 | NA | CASSFTGGNTIYF | TGTGCCAGCAGCTTCACAGGAGGAAACACCATATATTTT
TRBJ1-3 | TRBD1 | TRBV5-1 | NA | CASSLPGTGTGNTIYF | TGCGCCAGCAGCCTACCGGGGACAGGGACTGGAAACACCATATATTTT
TRBJ2-2 | NA | TRBV6-5 | NA | CASSSQGNGELFF | TGTGCCAGCAGTTCCCAGGGAAACGGGGAGCTGTTTTTT
TRBJ1-1 | NA | TRBV7-3 | NA | CASSTDGGMTEAFF | TGTGCCAGCAGCACGGACGGGGGTATGACTGAAGCTTTCTTT
TRBJ1-2 | TRBD1 | TRBV5-5 | NA | CASSAGQATYGYTF | TGTGCCAGCAGCGCCGGACAGGCCACCTATGGCTACACCTTC
TRBJ1-1 | TRBD1 | TRBV19 | few | CASGDRKYMNTEAFF | TGTGCCAGTGGGGACAGGAAATACATGAACACTGAAGCTTTCTTT
TRBJ2-7 | TRBD1 | TRBV6-4 | NA | CASRQGYYEQYF | TGTGCCAGCAGACAGGGGTACTACGAGCAGTACTTC
TRBJ1-1 | NA | TRBV2 | NA | CASVQEFATEAFF | TGTGCCAGCGTACAGGAGTTCGCCACTGAAGCTTTCTTT
TRBJ1-2 | NA | TRBV2 | NA | CASSVLGGGDGYTF | TGTGCCAGCAGTGTCTTAGGGGGGGGAGATGGCTACACCTTC
TRBJ1-1 | TRBD1 | TRBV5-1 | NA | CASSFEDRGAEAFF | TGCGCCAGCAGCTTCGAGGACAGGGGCGCTGAAGCTTTCTTT
TRBJ1-2 | TRBD1 | TRBV18 | NA | CASSPQETGGRGYTF | TGTGCCAGCTCACCACAAGAGACAGGGGGGAGAGGCTACACCTTC
TRBJ2-3 | TRBD2 | TRBV3-1/TRBV3-2 | NA | CASSYTGVAGGTDTQYF | TGTGCCAGCAGCTACACGGGAGTAGCGGGGGGCACAGATACGCAGTATTTT
TRBJ2-1 | NA | TRBV6-1 | NA | CASSEGGGIGLQFF | TGTGCCAGCAGTGAAGGGGGAGGTATTGGTTTGCAGTTCTTC
TRBJ1-5 | NA | TRBV29-1 | NA | CSVASGSGNQPQHF | TGCAGCGTTGCGTCGGGTTCCGGCAATCAGCCCCAGCATTTT
TRBJ1-4 | TRBD1 | TRBV15 | NA | CATSWDRGGEKLFF | TGTGCCACCAGCTGGGACAGGGGTGGTGAAAAACTGTTTTTT
TRBJ1-6 | NA | TRBV24-1 | NA | CATSDGRESPLHF | TGTGCCACCAGTGATGGGAGGGAATCACCCCTCCACTTT
TRBJ1-2 | NA | TRBV5-1 | few | CASSPVLRWTEPNYGYTF | TGCGCCAGCAGCCCCGTGTTAAGGTGGACAGAGCCTAACTATGGCTACACCTTC
TRBJ2-2 | NA | TRBV18 | NA | CASSPLSPGELFF | TGTGCCAGCTCACCACTCAGTCCCGGGGAGCTGTTTTTT
TRBJ1-5 | TRBD1 | TRBV19 | few | CASSKDRDNQPQHF | TGTGCCAGTAGTAAGGACAGGGACAATCAGCCCCAGCATTTT
TRBJ2-3 | NA | TRBV14 | NA | CASSQDRERSTDTQYF | TGTGCCAGCAGCCAAGATAGGGAGCGTAGCACAGATACGCAGTATTTT
TRBJ1-1 | TRBD1 | TRBV6-5 | NA | CASTPTGGGTEAFF | TGTGCCAGCACCCCGACAGGGGGTGGCACTGAAGCTTTCTTT
TRBJ1-1 | NA | TRBV18 | NA | CASSPIAGNTEAFF | TGTGCCAGCTCACCAATAGCCGGGAACACTGAAGCTTTCTTT
TRBJ1-4 | TRBD1 | TRBV5-1 | NA | CASSLAEQGGKLFF | TGCGCCAGCAGCTTGGCGGAACAGGGGGGGAAACTGTTTTTT
TRBJ2-6 | NA | TRBV5-1 | NA | CASSSGSSGANVLTF | TGCGCCAGCAGCTCAGGTTCCTCTGGGGCCAACGTCCTGACTTTC
TRBJ1-2 | TRBD1 | TRBV19 | NA | CASSPTGTGGYALRGYTF | TGTGCCAGTAGTCCAACCGGGACAGGGGGATACGCGTTACGTGGCTACACCTTC
TRBJ1-4 | NA | TRBV5-1 | NA | CASSGEGEKLFF | TGCGCCAGCAGCGGGGAGGGGGAAAAACTGTTTTTT
TRBJ2-1 | TRBD2 | TRBV7-9 | NA | CASSGILSGGYNEQFF | TGTGCCAGCAGCGGTATACTCTCGGGGGGCTACAATGAGCAGTTCTTC
TRBJ1-5 | TRBD1 | TRBV6-5 | NA | CASSTDRGNQPQHF | TGTGCCAGCAGTACGGACAGGGGAAATCAGCCCCAGCATTTT
TRBJ2-1 | TRBD2 | TRBV4-1 | NA | CASSQEGFGLGGDEQFF | TGCGCCAGCAGCCAAGAAGGGTTCGGACTAGGCGGCGATGAGCAGTTCTTC
TRBJ2-3 | NA | TRBV9 | NA | CASSGIGGKDTQYF | TGTGCCAGCAGCGGTATTGGGGGGAAGGATACGCAGTATTTT
TRBJ2-1 | NA | TRBV2 | few | CTSSGLRGEQFF | TGTACCAGCAGCGGGTTGAGAGGTGAGCAGTTCTTC
TRBJ1-2 | TRBD1 | TRBV2 | NA | CASRGSGGPSDYGYTF | TGTGCCAGCAGGGGATCAGGGGGCCCGTCTGACTATGGCTACACCTTC
TRBJ2-7 | NA | TRBV5-1 | many | CASREGAYEQYF | TGCGCCAGCCGGGAGGGGGCGTACGAGCAGTACTTC
TRBJ1-1 | NA | TRBV7-9 | NA | CASSYAGNTEAFF | TGTGCCAGCAGCTACGCAGGGAACACTGAAGCTTTCTTT
TRBJ1-2 | TRBD1 | TRBV6-5 | NA | CASRQTGTESYTF | TGTGCCAGCAGACAGACCGGGACAGAATCCTACACCTTC
TRBJ2-1 | TRBD2 | TRBV10-3 | once | CATSGGSSYNEQFF | TGTGCCACCAGCGGGGGGAGCTCCTACAATGAGCAGTTCTTC